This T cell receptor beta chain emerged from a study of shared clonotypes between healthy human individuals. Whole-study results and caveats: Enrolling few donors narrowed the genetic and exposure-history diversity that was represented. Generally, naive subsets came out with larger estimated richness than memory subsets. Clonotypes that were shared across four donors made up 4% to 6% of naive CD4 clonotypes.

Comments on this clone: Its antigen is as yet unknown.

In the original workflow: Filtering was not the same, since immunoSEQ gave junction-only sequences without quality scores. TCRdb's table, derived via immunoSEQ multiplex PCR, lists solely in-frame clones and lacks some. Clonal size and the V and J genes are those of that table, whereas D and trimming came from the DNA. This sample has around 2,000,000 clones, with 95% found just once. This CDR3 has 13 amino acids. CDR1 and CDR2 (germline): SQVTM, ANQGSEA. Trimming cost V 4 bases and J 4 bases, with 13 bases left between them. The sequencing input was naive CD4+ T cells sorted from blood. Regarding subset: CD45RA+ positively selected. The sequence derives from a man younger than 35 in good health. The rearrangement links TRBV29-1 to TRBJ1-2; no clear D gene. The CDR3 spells CSVATSPGYGYTF. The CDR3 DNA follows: TGCAGCGTTGCGACGTCCCCAGGCTATGGCTACACCTTC.